This TCR beta chain was identified in a study of CD8+CD57+ T cells in acquired aplastic anemia. Across the whole study: Quantities of DNA derived from sorted CD4+ and CD8+ cells averaged approximately 3 ug.

TCR beta VDJ and CDR3 profiles were obtained from a genomic DNA template. TCRdb recomputed calls from the reads with MiXCR, one row per CDR3 protein. The table includes roughly 51,000 distinct CDR3 sequences, approximately 72% detected once. The CDR3 has 13 residues. Trimming pared 1 base from V and 8 bases from J, leaving 9 bases between. From germline, CDR1 is SGHVS and CDR2 FNYEAQ. The sequenced sample consisted of sorted CD4+, CD8+, or CD8+CD57+ T cells (not recorded which) from PBMCs. The gene calls are TRBV7-6 and TRBJ2-1, with a tentative D call TRBD1 (6 bases). The clonotype was recovered from a human donor in good health, serving as a control. CDR3 in DNA: TGTGCCAGCAGCTTAGGACAGGACGATGAGCAGTTCTTC. Amino acid sequence: CASSLGQDDEQFF. Drawing the rest from reference TRBV7-6 and TRBJ2-1, the complete variable domain is GAGVSQSPRYKVTKRGQDVALRCDPISGHVSLYWYRQALGQGPEFLTYFNYEAQQDKSGLPNDRFSAERPEGSISTLTIQRTEQRDSAMYRCASSLGQDDEQFFGPGTRLTVL.